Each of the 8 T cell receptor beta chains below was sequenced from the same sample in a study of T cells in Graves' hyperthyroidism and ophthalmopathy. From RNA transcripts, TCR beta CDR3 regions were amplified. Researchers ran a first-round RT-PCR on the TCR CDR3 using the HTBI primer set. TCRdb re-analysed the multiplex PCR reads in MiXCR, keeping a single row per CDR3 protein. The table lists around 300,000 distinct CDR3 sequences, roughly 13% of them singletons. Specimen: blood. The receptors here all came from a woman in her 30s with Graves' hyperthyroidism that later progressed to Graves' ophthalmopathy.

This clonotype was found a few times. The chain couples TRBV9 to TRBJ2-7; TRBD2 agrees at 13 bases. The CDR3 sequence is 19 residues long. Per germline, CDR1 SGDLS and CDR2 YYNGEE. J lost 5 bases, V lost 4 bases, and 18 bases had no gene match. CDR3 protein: CASSPPSGLAGVARDEQYF. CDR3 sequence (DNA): TGTGCCAGCAGCCCACCATCTGGACTAGCGGGAGTGGCCCGAGACGAGCAGTACTTC.

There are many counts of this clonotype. The CDR3 sequence is CASRTLGTGGSYTF. The DNA for the CDR3 is TGTGCCAGCAGGACCTTAGGGACAGGGGGCAGCTACACCTTC. The chain uses TRBV6-1 and TRBJ1-2, with TRBD1 matching over 12 bases. J gave up 9 bases and V 6 bases, and 8 bases lay outside the gene matches. CDR3 length: 14 residues. From germline, CDR1 is MNHNS and CDR2 SASEGT.

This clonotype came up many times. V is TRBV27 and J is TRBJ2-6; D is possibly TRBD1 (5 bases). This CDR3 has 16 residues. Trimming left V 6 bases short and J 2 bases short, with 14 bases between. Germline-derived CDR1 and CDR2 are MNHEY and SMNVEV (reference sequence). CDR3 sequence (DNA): TGTGCCAGCAGGAAACCAGGGTCCCCTGGGGCCAACGTCCTGACTTTC. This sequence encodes CASRKPGSPGANVLTF.

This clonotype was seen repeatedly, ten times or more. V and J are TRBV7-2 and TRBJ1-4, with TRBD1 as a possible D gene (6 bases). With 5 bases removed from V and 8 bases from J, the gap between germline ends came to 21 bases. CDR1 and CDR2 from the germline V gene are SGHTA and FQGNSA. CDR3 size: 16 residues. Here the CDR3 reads CASSPTLGGGGEKLFF. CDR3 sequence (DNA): TGTGCCAGCAGCCCCACCTTAGGAGGGGGGGGAGAAAAACTGTTTTTT.

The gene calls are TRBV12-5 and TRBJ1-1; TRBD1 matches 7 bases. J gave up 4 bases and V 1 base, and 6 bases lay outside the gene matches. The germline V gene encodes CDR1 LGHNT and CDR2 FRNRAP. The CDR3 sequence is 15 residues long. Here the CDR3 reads CASGLENRGPTEAFF. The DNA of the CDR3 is TGTGCTAGTGGTTTGGAAAACAGGGGCCCCACTGAAGCTTTCTTT.

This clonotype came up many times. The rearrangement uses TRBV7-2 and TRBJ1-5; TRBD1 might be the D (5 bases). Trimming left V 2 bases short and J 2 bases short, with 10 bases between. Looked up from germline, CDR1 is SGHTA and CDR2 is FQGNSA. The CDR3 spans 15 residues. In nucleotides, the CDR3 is TGTGCCAGCAGCTTAAGCAGGGATGGCAATCAGCCCCAGCATTTT. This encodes CASSLSRDGNQPQHF.

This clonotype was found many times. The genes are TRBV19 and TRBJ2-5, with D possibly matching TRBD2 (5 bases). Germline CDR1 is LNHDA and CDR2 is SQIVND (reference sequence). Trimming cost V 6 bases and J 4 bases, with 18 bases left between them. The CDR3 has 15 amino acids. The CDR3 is CASSRKWESIETQYF. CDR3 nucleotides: TGTGCCAGTAGCCGAAAATGGGAGTCAATAGAGACCCAGTACTTC.

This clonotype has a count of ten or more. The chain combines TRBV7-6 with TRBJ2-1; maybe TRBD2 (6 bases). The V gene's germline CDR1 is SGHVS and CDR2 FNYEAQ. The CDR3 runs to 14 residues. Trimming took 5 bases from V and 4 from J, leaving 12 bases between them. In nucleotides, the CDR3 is TGTGCCAGCAGCGAGACTAGTGCGTACAATGAGCAGTTCTTC. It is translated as CASSETSAYNEQFF.